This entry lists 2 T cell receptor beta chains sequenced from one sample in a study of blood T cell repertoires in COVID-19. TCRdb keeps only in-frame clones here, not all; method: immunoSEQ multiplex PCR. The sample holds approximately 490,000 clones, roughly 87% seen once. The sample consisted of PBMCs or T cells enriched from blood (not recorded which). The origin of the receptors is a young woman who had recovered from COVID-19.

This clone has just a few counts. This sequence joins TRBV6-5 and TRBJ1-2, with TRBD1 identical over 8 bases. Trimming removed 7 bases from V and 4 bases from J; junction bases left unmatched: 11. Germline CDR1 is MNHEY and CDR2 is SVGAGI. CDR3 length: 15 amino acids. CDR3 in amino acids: CASTSQGAGGYGYTF. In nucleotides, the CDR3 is TGTGCCAGCACTTCCCAGGGGGCCGGAGGCTATGGCTACACCTTC.

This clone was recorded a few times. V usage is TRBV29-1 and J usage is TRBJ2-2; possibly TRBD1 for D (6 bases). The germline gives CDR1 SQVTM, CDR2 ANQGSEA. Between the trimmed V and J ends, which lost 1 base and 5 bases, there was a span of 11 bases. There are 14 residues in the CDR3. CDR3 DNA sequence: TGCAGCGTTGAAGTGGGAAGGGGGACCGGGGAGCTGTTTTTT. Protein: CSVEVGRGTGELFF.